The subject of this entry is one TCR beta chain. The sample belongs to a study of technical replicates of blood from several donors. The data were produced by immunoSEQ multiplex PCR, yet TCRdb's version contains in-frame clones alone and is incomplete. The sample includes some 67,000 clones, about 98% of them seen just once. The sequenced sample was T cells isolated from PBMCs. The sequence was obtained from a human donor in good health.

As DNA, the CDR3 is TGCGCCAGCAGTGAGTCGATGGACGGGGGGCGTGAGCAGTTCTTC. This sequence encodes CASSESMDGGREQFF. V gene TRBV10-1 combines with J gene TRBJ2-1, with D maybe TRBD2 (7 bases). Trimming took off 0 bases at V and 9 bases at J, with 15 bases between the two ends. This CDR3 region has 15 residues. Germline V CDR1 and CDR2: WNHNN, SYGVQD (reference sequence).